The text below deals with one TCR beta chain. Antigen: not known. V shed 4 bases and J shed 4 bases, with 17 bases lying between them. The CDR3 length is 16 residues. Germline V gives CDR1 LGHNA, CDR2 YNFKEQ. Sampled while nominally healthy, donors likely had unrecorded immune exposures. This record comes from a study of cytomegalovirus exposure and HLA in healthy donors. Overall study results and limits: A previous analysis found most TCR beta V segments productive roughly 87% or roughly 30% of the time. Investigators reported under 200 TCR beta chains as tied to cytomegalovirus.

Use of 60 Vbeta and 13 Jbeta primers characterized the PCR. The repertoire was sequenced with immunoSEQ multiplex PCR; TCRdb's copy has only in-frame clones and lacks some. There are about 58,000 clones in the sample, with approximately 2.1% held by the top ten. The rearrangement uses TRBV4-2 and TRBJ2-1; weak D call: TRBD2 (6 bases). The origin of this receptor is a woman under 30 in good health and CMV-seronegative. The sequenced material came from PBMCs. DNA of the CDR3: TGTGCCAGCAGCCTAGTAGAAGGCGGGGAGTACAATGAGCAGTTCTTC. Amino acids: CASSLVEGGEYNEQFF.